The source of this T cell receptor (beta chain) is a study of glioma-infiltrating T cells (dated by TCRdb to 2016 to 2018). A note on the overall study: The low-grade gliomas were WHO grade II oligodendrogliomas or astrocytomas, while the glioblastomas were WHO grade IV tumors sampled at initial diagnosis rather than at recurrent diagnosis. Before surgery, glioma patients were given dexamethasone for six or fewer days. TCR alpha- and beta-chain repertoires were sequenced from glioma tissue, non-neoplastic brain tissue and matched peripheral blood mononuclear cells. To measure divergence between tissue and blood T-cell populations, each tissue-infiltrating repertoire was compared with the peripheral blood repertoire of the same patient. Blood libraries targeted roughly 4- to 11-fold sequencing coverage of about a million peripheral T cells. The paired cohort was made up of three low-grade glioma patients, 8 or 9 primary glioblastoma patients and three non-glioma patients who contributed non-neoplastic brain tissue.

Immediately after resection, surgical brain or tumor specimens were cryofrozen in liquid nitrogen, with peripheral blood cells collected concurrently. The germline V gene encodes CDR1 LGHNA and CDR2 YSLEER. Its CDR3 holds 15 amino acids, cysteine through phenylalanine. This entry keeps only the CDR3 DNA: 45 bases, framed from base 1. Trimming costs V 0 bases and J 0 bases, and their ends lie 5 bases apart. The paper as a whole reports these results and caveats: Tissue and blood shared very few CDR3 sequences, a result attributed to high CDR3 diversity and limited sampling. VJ-independent divergence between tissue and blood was found to be below expectation in non-neoplastic patients but above expectation in all gliomas, particularly low-grade gliomas. Patients with low tissue-blood divergence were marked by a signature set of shared blood CDR3 motifs, and that set was depleted in highly divergent patients. Group comparisons rested on small numbers: three non-neoplastic, three low-grade glioma and several glioblastoma patients.

TCR alpha and beta CDR3 regions were amplified with the iRepertoire nested amplicon-rescue multiplex PCR (arm-PCR) platform from RNA. For one-step reverse transcription and amplification, roughly 85-400 ng of tissue mRNA or PBMC total RNA was used as input. After bead purification, a secondary multiplex PCR added Illumina adapters, and libraries were gel-purified between 200 and 400 bp. Internal 6-nucleotide barcodes were carried by the libraries and were used for demultiplexing. Sequencing of libraries was performed on an Illumina MiSeq with 2x220 or 2x250 nucleotide paired-end reads. In the source study's methods: Paired reads were merged using FLASH 1.2.11 and aligned with BWA-MEM to the GRCh37 human genome, and TRA and TRB reads were then extracted. For V and J assignment, an IMGT-derived reference of cassette sequences and CDR3 motifs that included pseudogenes was used. Reads were translated in three frames, and productive CDR3s were defined as those with a C...FGXG motif and no stop codons. Clonotypes were defined as unique combinations of V-J cassette pair and CDR3 amino acid sequence. Filtering of reads was based on Hamming distance, with the threshold set by the sequence error rate of each sample in mapped regions. TCRdb took the public reads, trimmed them with fastp at Q25, ran MiXCR for clone calling and kept in-frame beta chains. Identical CDR3 proteins give one entry, which carries the most common genes and DNA. These V and J calls derive from TCRdb rather than the authors' analysis. This sample is represented by more than 300,000 distinct CDR3 sequences; around 45% of them were singletons. The ten most abundant clones make up about 12% of the sample.

For this clonotype: Its antigen has not been determined. The sample holds no much larger clone one base away, and base qualities are not on file.

The receptor chain draws on TRBV4-3 and TRBJ1-4; too little of a D gene remains to name it. This receptor was identified in a human donor with low-grade glioma or glioblastoma, undergoing nonglioma brain surgery, or in good health (not recorded which). Specimen: glioma tissue, nonneoplastic brain tissue, or PBMCs (not recorded which). This receptor carries the CDR3 CASSQDVATNEKLFF. In nucleotides, the sequence is TGCGCCAGCAGCCAAGATGTAGCAACTAATGAAAAACTGTTTTTT.